These 17 T cell receptor beta chains share one sample of origin, sequenced in a study of CD8+ T cells in alopecia areata. Cutaneous lymph node cells were pooled, and they were sorted using CD4, CD8alpha, NKG2D, NKG2ACE and other markers. The authors extracted RNA and reverse transcribed it into cDNA as the sequencing template. TCRdb keeps only in-frame clones here, not all; method: immunoSEQ multiplex PCR. This sample comprises 270,000 or so clones, none seen once only. Sequenced: CD4+ T cells sorted from a lymph node. The receptor source for this set is a C3H/HeJ mouse with alopecia areata. The mouse strain carries the MHC haplotype H2-k.

Comment on this clone: Genes and germline come from the mouse. Read data end 4 residues before the CDR3 end; the end is taken from the germline J gene. The genes are TRBV5 and TRBJ2-3; D may be TRBD1 (5 bases). This CDR3 has 14 residues. Germline V lookup: CDR1 LGHNA, CDR2 YNLKQL (reference sequence). V shed 4 bases and J shed 1 base, with 9 bases lying between them. The CDR3 sequence: CASSPARGAETLYF. Partial CDR3 DNA: TGTGCCAGCAGCCCCGCCAGGGGTGCAGAA.

This clone has a handful of counts. Gene labels here are mouse ones. The sequenced fragment ends 4 residues before the CDR3 boundary, so the rest is inferred from the germline J gene. The chain is built from TRBV5 and TRBJ1-2; 11 nucleotides match TRBD1. There are 16 residues in the CDR3. Per the germline V gene, CDR1 is LGHNA and CDR2 is YNLKQL (reference sequence). Trimming removed 4 bases from V and 0 bases from J; junction bases left unmatched: 4. CDR3 sequence: CASSPGQGAPNSDYTF. CDR3 DNA, as far as it was read: TGTGCCAGCAGCCCCGGACAGGGGGCTCCAAACTCC.

Points on this clone: The genes and germline here are from mouse. Read coverage stops 4 residues before the CDR3 terminus; the germline J gene supplies the remainder. V is TRBV29 and J is TRBJ2-1, with 10 bases that match TRBD2. After removal of 9 bases from V and 3 bases from J, the junction contained 2 bases not matched to a gene. Germline lookup yields CDR1 MSHET and CDR2 SYDVDS. The CDR3 runs 13 residues. Partial CDR3 DNA: TGTGCTAGGGGGACTGGGGTCTATGCT. Protein product: CARGTGVYA. The whole CDR3 sequence is CARGTGVYAEQFF.

Details on this clone: The gene symbols are mouse symbols. The CDR3 is cut off 4 residues early in the read; its end comes from the germline J gene. The chain joins TRBV13-1 to TRBJ2-5; 9 bases agree with TRBD2. Germline lookup yields CDR1 NSHNY and CDR2 SYGAGN. The CDR3 runs 15 residues. The CDR3 protein is CASSDAVGGPDTQYF. The covered CDR3 bases are TGTGCCAGCAGTGATGCGGTGGGGGGGCCTGAC.

This clone was detected only a few times. These gene names are mouse names. The read terminates 4 residues ahead of where the CDR3 ends, so the germline J gene completes it. The chain combines TRBV13-1 with TRBJ2-7, with 9 bases aligning to TRBD2. This CDR3 has 14 amino acids. CDR1 and CDR2 (germline): NSHNY, SYGAGN. CDR3 region: CASSDPGGEYEQYF. The sequenced part of the CDR3 DNA is TGTGCCAGCAGTGATCCTGGGGGGGAGTAT.

As regards this clone: These gene names are mouse names. The DNA ends 4 residues before the CDR3 does, and the rest of the CDR3 is filled in from the germline J gene. V usage is TRBV13-1 and J usage is TRBJ1-2, with TRBD1 as a possible D gene (6 bases). The CDR3 contains 16 residues. The germline V gene encodes CDR1 NSHNY and CDR2 SYGAGN. V was clipped by 0 bases and J by 1 base, with 13 bases between them. Partial CDR3 DNA: TGTGCCAGCAGTGATGCATGGGGACAAAAAAACTCC. Encoded protein: CASSDAWGQKNS. The whole CDR3 region reads CASSDAWGQKNSDYTF.

To note about this clone: Gene names denote mouse genes. The read ends 4 residues early relative to the CDR3; the germline J gene fills the gap. The rearrangement links TRBV5 to TRBJ2-1, with 8 bases that match TRBD2. This CDR3 contains 15 residues. Per the germline V gene, CDR1 is LGHNA and CDR2 is YNLKQL (reference sequence). CDR3 DNA, as far as it was read: TGTGCCAGCAGCCCATCGACTGGGGTTCGGGCT. Its translation: CASSPSTGVRA. The full CDR3 protein is CASSPSTGVRAEQFF.

This clone occurred a few times. The genes and germline here are from mouse. The DNA ends 4 residues before the CDR3 does, and the rest of the CDR3 is filled in from the germline J gene. The rearrangement links TRBV13-3 to TRBJ2-3; TRBD1 matches at 12 bases. Per the germline V gene, CDR1 is NNHDY and CDR2 is SYVADS. The CDR3 is made up of 16 amino acids. The V gene end was trimmed by 7 bases and the J gene end by 1 base; junction bases not matched to a gene: 7. The sequenced part of the CDR3 DNA is TGTGCCAGCTTTCCGGGACAGGGGGCGGGTGCAGAA. The encoded protein is CASFPGQGAGAE. In full, the CDR3 is CASFPGQGAGAETLYF.

The table lists this clone with a few counts. Gene and germline names: mouse. The read gets to within 4 residues of the CDR3 end, and the germline J gene fills in the rest. The chain joins TRBV13-2 to TRBJ1-2, with 9 bases that match TRBD1. Germline V gene data show CDR1 as NNHNN and CDR2 as SYGAGS (reference sequence). CDR3 size: 16 residues. J gave up 2 bases and V 3 bases, and 8 bases lay outside the gene matches. CDR3 sequence reads: CASGGTGTGRNSDYTF. Incomplete CDR3 DNA: TGTGCCAGCGGTGGTACGGGGACAGGGCGGAACTCC.

Comments on this clone: Genes and germline come from the mouse. The read ends 4 residues early relative to the CDR3; the germline J gene fills the gap. V is TRBV19 and J is TRBJ2-5; 12 nucleotides match TRBD2. Looked up from germline, CDR1 is FNHDT and CDR2 is SITEND (reference sequence). This CDR3 contains 14 residues. CDR3 DNA, as far as it was read: TGTGCCAGCGCCCGACTGGGGGGGCCGGAC. Its translation is CASARLGGPD. In full, the CDR3 is CASARLGGPDTQYF. Using reference TRBV19 and TRBJ2-5 for the parts outside the CDR3, the full variable domain is GGIITQTPKFLIGQEGQKLTLKCQQNFNHDTMYWYRQDSGKGLRLIYYSITENDLQKGDLSEGYDASREKKSSFSLTVTSAQKNEMAVFLCASARLGGPDTQYFGPGTRLLVL.

This clone turned up a few times. Mouse germline and gene names are used. Read sequence stops 4 residues before the CDR3 end, and the germline J gene provides the missing end. The same CDR3 arises from other DNA sequences in this sample as well. The chain joins TRBV13-1 to TRBJ2-7, with 13 positions matching TRBD2. The germline V gene has CDR1 NSHNY and CDR2 SYGAGN. The CDR3 is 15 residues long. The sequenced part of the CDR3 DNA is TGTGCCAGCAGTGGGACTGGGGGGGCCCTATAT. It specifies CASSGTGGALY. The complete CDR3 reads CASSGTGGALYEQYF.

Details on this clone: Gene names follow the mouse nomenclature. The read falls 4 residues short of the CDR3 end, and the missing part is taken from the germline J gene. V gene TRBV13-1 combines with J gene TRBJ2-2, with TRBD2 identical over 9 bases. After removal of 6 bases from V and 3 bases from J, the junction contained 6 bases not matched to a gene. The V gene's germline CDR1 is NSHNY and CDR2 SYGAGN. This CDR3 comprises 15 residues. The part of the CDR3 DNA that was read is TGTGCCAGCAAGACGGGACTGGGCTACACCGGG. Amino acids: CASKTGLGYTG. The full CDR3 protein reads CASKTGLGYTGQLYF.

Note on this clone: Mouse germline and gene names are used. The read ends 3 residues shy of where the CDR3 ends; the end is completed using the germline J gene. The sample contains more than one DNA sequence encoding this CDR3. The chain combines TRBV1 with TRBJ1-6, with D possibly matching TRBD1 (6 bases). TRBJ1-6 is filed as an ORF, its function uncertain. V lost 1 base to trimming and J lost 7 bases, with 8 bases between them. CDR3 length equals 14 residues. Looked up from germline, CDR1 is NSQYPW and CDR2 is LRSPGD (reference sequence). This chain's CDR3 is CTCSAGRGNSPLYF. The part of the CDR3 DNA that was read is TGCACCTGCAGTGCAGGCAGGGGCAATTCGCCC.

Details on this clone: Germline and genes here are mouse. The read comes to an end 4 residues before the CDR3 does, leaving the germline J gene to fill in the end. This specimen includes other DNA sequences encoding the same CDR3. The chain uses TRBV1 and TRBJ2-5; 10 bases fit TRBD1. The CDR3 is 15 residues long. Germline CDR1 is NSQYPW and CDR2 is LRSPGD (reference sequence). CDR3 bases read: TGCACCTGCAGTGCCCCCGGGACAGGGGAAGAC. Protein sequence: CTCSAPGTGED. The entire CDR3 protein reads CTCSAPGTGEDTQYF.

Details on this clone: The genes are named according to mouse. The sequence runs out 4 residues before the end of the CDR3; the remainder is reconstructed from the germline J gene. V gene TRBV19 combines with J gene TRBJ2-5, with 8 bases matching TRBD2. The CDR3 loop spans 16 amino acids. V trimming: 1 base; J trimming: 3 bases; junction bases outside the gene matches: 7. The germline CDR1 and CDR2 sequences are FNHDT and SITEND (reference sequence). The CDR3 sequence is CASSIRLGGVQDTQYF. The DNA read from the CDR3 is TGTGCCAGCAGTATACGGTTGGGGGGGGTTCAAGAC.

Details on this clone: Each gene name is a mouse one. The read ends 4 residues shy of where the CDR3 ends; the end is completed using the germline J gene. The chain joins TRBV13-1 to TRBJ2-7; possibly TRBD1 for D (5 bases). The CDR3 is 15 amino acids. Germline V gene sequence: CDR1 NSHNY, CDR2 SYGAGN. Between the trimmed V and J ends, which lost 1 base and 0 bases, there was a span of 11 bases. CDR3 bases read: TGTGCCAGCAGTGATCTGACAGCGATCTCCTAT. This gives the protein CASSDLTAISY. The CDR3 as a whole reads CASSDLTAISYEQYF.

This clone showed up just a few times. Gene names and germline refer to mouse. Read coverage stops 4 residues before the CDR3 terminus; the germline J gene supplies the remainder. The chain carries TRBV5 and TRBJ2-7; 9 bases are a match to TRBD1. Germline assignment: CDR1 LGHNA and CDR2 YNLKQL (reference sequence). CDR3 size: 16 residues. CDR3 bases read: TGTGCCAGCAGCCAAAACCCCGGGACAGGGATGAAT. Encoded protein: CASSQNPGTGMN. The complete CDR3 reads CASSQNPGTGMNEQYF.